This TCR beta chain comes out of a study of cytomegalovirus exposure and HLA in healthy donors. Study in general: Among 350 to 500 genotyped donors, around 80% fell in the Caucasian-associated ancestry cluster. Overall study findings and caveats: Versus the 666-donor mean, an Asian-associated ancestry cluster reportedly showed fewer N-insertions in a later analysis.

A multiplex PCR was run with 60 Vbeta primers and 13 Jbeta primers. TCRdb's copy holds only in-frame clones and misses some; the assay was immunoSEQ multiplex PCR. The sample contains about 94,000 clones, roughly 80% of which appear only once. V was shortened by 0 bases and J by 2 bases, with 13 bases between the two germline ends. The germline CDR1 and CDR2 sequences are LGHNT and FRNRAP. The CDR3 is made up of 16 amino acids. This clone has only a few counts. The antigen remains undetermined. This rearrangement joins TRBV12-5 to TRBJ2-5; a weak D match, TRBD1 (6 bases). The sequence was obtained from a male donor in good health and CMV-seronegative. What was sequenced was PBMCs. The CDR3 bases are TGTGCTAGTGGTTTGGTTTTACACACAGGGCAAGAGACCCAGTACTTC. Residues: CASGLVLHTGQETQYF. Full variable domain (rest looked up from reference TRBV12-5 and TRBJ2-5): DARVTQTPRHKVTEMGQEVTMRCQPILGHNTVFWYRQTMMQGLELLAYFRNRAPLDDSGMPKDRFSAEMPDATLATLKIQPSEPRDSAVYFCASGLVLHTGQETQYFGPGTRLLVL.